Listed below are T cell receptor beta chains from one sample, sequenced in a study of control samples from healthy donors and cancer patients. The method was immunoSEQ multiplex PCR; TCRdb's version includes in-frame clones alone and lacks a portion of them. Of approximately 86,000 clones listed, more than 80% are singletons. Sequencing was done on a sample of blood. The receptors come from a woman in her 30s in good health. Both conserved end residues are part of each CDR3. Each record gives: clone size, D gene, V gene, J gene, CDR3 protein, CDR3 DNA. The D gene is left open where the match is weak. Clone size, where shown, is once, few, many, or a class for clones that have expanded.

>-|-|TRBV28|TRBJ1-1
CASSPPRHQSTEAFF
TGTGCCAGCAGTCCCCCCCGACATCAGTCCACTGAAGCTTTCTTT
>-|-|TRBV24-1|TRBJ2-2
CATMTENTGELFF
TGTGCCACCATGACAGAAAACACCGGGGAGCTGTTTTTT
>-|TRBD2|TRBV5-1|TRBJ2-5
CASSFGTNQETQYF
TGCGCCAGCAGCTTTGGGACTAACCAAGAGACCCAGTACTTC
>-|-|TRBV4-2|TRBJ2-1
CASSLVESGNEQFF
TGTGCCAGCAGCCTCGTGGAGAGTGGCAATGAGCAGTTCTTC
>-|TRBD2|TRBV7-3|TRBJ2-1
CASSLNSRTTSRYNEQFF
TGTGCCAGCAGCTTAAATAGCCGAACGACTAGCAGATACAATGAGCAGTTCTTC
>-|-|TRBV7-9|TRBJ1-5
CASTSTAGQPQHF
TGTGCCAGCACCTCCACGGCAGGTCAGCCCCAGCATTTT
>once|TRBD2|TRBV28|TRBJ2-7
CASSSLRSGGRDFYEQYF
TGTGCCAGCAGCTCCCTACGATCGGGGGGGCGAGACTTCTACGAGCAGTACTTC
>-|TRBD2|TRBV5-1|TRBJ2-5
CASSYRLAGGRETQYF
TGCGCCAGCAGCTATAGACTAGCGGGGGGGAGAGAGACCCAGTACTTC
>-|-|TRBV18|TRBJ2-1
CASSPAGRGRDEQFF
TGTGCCAGCTCACCAGCTGGGAGGGGGCGCGACGAGCAGTTCTTC
>-|-|TRBV11-3|TRBJ2-5
CASSRLGSNQGTQYF
TGTGCCAGCAGCCGACTTGGGTCCAACCAGGGGACCCAGTACTTC
>few|TRBD1|TRBV29-1|TRBJ2-1
CSVDGTGEWNEQFF
TGCAGCGTTGATGGGACAGGGGAGTGGAATGAGCAGTTCTTC
>-|TRBD1|TRBV6-2/TRBV6-3|TRBJ2-1
CASSHGQGYYNEQFF
TGTGCCAGCAGTCACGGACAGGGGTACTACAATGAGCAGTTCTTC
>-|TRBD1|TRBV6-1|TRBJ2-1
CASSARAGTGRYNEQFF
TGTGCCAGCAGTGCCCGGGCCGGGACAGGGCGGTACAATGAGCAGTTCTTC
>-|-|TRBV27|TRBJ1-1
CASSLYWNTEAFF
TGTGCCAGCAGTTTATACTGGAACACTGAAGCTTTCTTT
>-|TRBD1|TRBV5-5|TRBJ1-5
CASSADRGRGQPQHF
TGTGCCAGCAGCGCGGACAGGGGACGGGGTCAGCCCCAGCATTTT
>-|TRBD1|TRBV6-1|TRBJ1-3
CASSVSDRGSGNTIYF
TGTGCCAGCAGTGTTAGCGACAGGGGGTCTGGAAACACCATATATTTT
>-|TRBD2|TRBV15|TRBJ2-7
CATSRERGLAYEQYF
TGTGCCACCAGCAGAGAGAGGGGACTAGCTTACGAGCAGTACTTC
>-|TRBD1|TRBV2|TRBJ1-4
CASSGQGMDEKLFF
TGTGCCAGCAGCGGACAGGGGATGGACGAAAAACTGTTTTTT
>-|-|TRBV18|TRBJ2-3
CASSPKGLTDTQYF
TGTGCCAGCTCACCAAAGGGCCTCACAGATACGCAGTATTTT
>-|TRBD1|TRBV11-2|TRBJ1-6
CASSFSGTGRLVSPLHF
TGTGCCAGCAGCTTCTCCGGGACAGGGAGGCTAGTTTCACCCCTCCACTTT
>-|-|TRBV7-9|TRBJ2-7
CASSLVRVDGYEQYF
TGTGCCAGCAGCTTAGTGCGGGTGGACGGCTACGAGCAGTACTTC
>once|-|TRBV19|TRBJ2-2
CASSKGITGELFF
TGTGCCAGTAGTAAAGGGATCACCGGGGAGCTGTTTTTT
>-|TRBD2|TRBV24-1|TRBJ2-1
CATSDRGLDRYNEQFF
TGTGCCACCAGTGATAGAGGACTAGATCGGTACAATGAGCAGTTCTTC
>-|-|TRBV3-1/TRBV3-2|TRBJ1-3
CASSQKGGNGNTIYF
TGTGCCAGCAGCCAAAAAGGGGGGAACGGAAACACCATATATTTT
>-|-|TRBV27|TRBJ1-4
CASSLWGLNEKLFF
TGTGCCAGCAGTTTATGGGGATTGAATGAAAAACTGTTTTTT
>-|TRBD2|TRBV28|TRBJ2-7
CASQIAGSYEQYF
TGTGCCAGCCAAATAGCGGGGTCCTACGAGCAGTACTTC
>-|-|TRBV27|TRBJ2-1
CASSSSTGYNEQFF
TGTGCCAGCAGTTCATCTACAGGCTACAATGAGCAGTTCTTC
>few|TRBD2|TRBV19|TRBJ2-1
CASSVGGSLNEQFF
TGTGCCAGTAGTGTTGGCGGGAGTCTGAATGAGCAGTTCTTC
>-|-|TRBV18|TRBJ1-3
CASSPPGQAPHSGNTIYF
TGTGCCAGCTCCCCCCCCGGGCAGGCCCCTCACTCTGGAAACACCATATATTTT
>-|TRBD2|TRBV5-4|TRBJ2-2
CASSVGLAGRSGELFF
TGTGCCAGCAGCGTGGGACTAGCGGGAAGGTCCGGGGAGCTGTTTTTT
>-|TRBD2|TRBV13|TRBJ2-3
CASSLLGLASDTQYF
TGTGCCAGCAGCTTACTCGGACTAGCGTCAGATACGCAGTATTTT
>-|-|TRBV24-1|TRBJ1-5
CATFWNPGAHSNQPQHF
TGTGCCACCTTTTGGAATCCGGGGGCCCATAGCAATCAGCCCCAGCATTTT
>-|-|TRBV19|TRBJ1-6
CASSVTGLNSPLHF
TGTGCCAGTAGTGTAACAGGGTTGAATTCACCCCTCCACTTT
>-|TRBD2|TRBV5-5|TRBJ2-1
CASSLTSGEHNEQFF
TGTGCCAGCAGCTTGACTAGCGGGGAGCACAATGAGCAGTTCTTC
>-|-|TRBV20-1|TRBJ1-4
CSASPRVGYEKLFF
TGCAGTGCTAGTCCCAGGGTAGGATATGAAAAACTGTTTTTT
>-|-|TRBV5-1|TRBJ1-1
CASSLAAGRTEAFF
TGCGCCAGCAGCTTGGCCGCCGGGCGGACTGAAGCTTTCTTT
>-|-|TRBV3-1/TRBV3-2|TRBJ1-1
CASSQDRGTEAFF
TGTGCCAGCAGCCAAGACAGGGGCACTGAAGCTTTCTTT
>-|-|TRBV6-2/TRBV6-3|TRBJ1-4
CASSYEREKLFF
TGTGCCAGCAGTTACGAGCGTGAAAAACTGTTTTTT
>-|TRBD1|TRBV3-1/TRBV3-2|TRBJ1-3
CASSQGTGAVGNTIYF
TGTGCCAGCAGCCAAGGAACAGGGGCTGTTGGAAACACCATATATTTT
>-|-|TRBV7-2|TRBJ1-6
CASSLVYASGYNSPLHF
TGTGCCAGCAGCTTAGTTTATGCCAGCGGATATAATTCACCCCTCCACTTT
>-|-|TRBV5-1|TRBJ1-3
CASSLTGTGNTIYF
TGCGCCAGCAGCTTGACAGGGACTGGAAACACCATATATTTT
>-|-|TRBV19|TRBJ1-3
CASSASGLNTIYF
TGTGCCAGTAGTGCATCCGGGCTAAACACCATATATTTT
>-|-|TRBV27|TRBJ2-3
CASSTTDTQYF
TGTGCCAGCAGTACGACAGATACGCAGTATTTT
>-|-|TRBV19|TRBJ2-7
CASRDGQNYEQYF
TGTGCCAGTCGGGACGGGCAAAACTACGAGCAGTACTTC
>-|TRBD1|TRBV3-1/TRBV3-2|TRBJ1-2
CASSLGQGINYGYTF
TGTGCCAGCAGCCTCGGACAGGGTATTAACTATGGCTACACCTTC
>-|-|TRBV19|TRBJ2-3
CASSIRGADTQYF
TGTGCCAGTAGTATCCGCGGGGCAGATACGCAGTATTTT
>-|-|TRBV12-3/TRBV12-4|TRBJ1-1
CASSLYGNTEAFF
TGTGCCAGCAGTTTATACGGTAACACTGAAGCTTTCTTT
>-|-|TRBV6-2/TRBV6-3|TRBJ2-7
CASSDRDGSYEQYF
TGTGCCAGCAGTGACCGGGACGGATCCTACGAGCAGTACTTC
>-|TRBD1|TRBV6-1|TRBJ1-5
CASSARQGATSNQPQHF
TGTGCCAGCAGTGCCCGACAGGGGGCGACGAGCAATCAGCCCCAGCATTTT
>-|-|TRBV2|TRBJ1-5
CASSEVQGGNQPQHF
TGTGCCAGCAGTGAGGTCCAGGGAGGAAATCAGCCCCAGCATTTT
>-|TRBD2|TRBV9|TRBJ2-1
CASSVRLAGGYNEQFF
TGTGCCAGCAGCGTACGTCTAGCGGGAGGGTACAATGAGCAGTTCTTC
>-|-|TRBV6-6|TRBJ2-3
CASSYSGAGTDTQYF
TGTGCCAGCAGTTACTCGGGTGCAGGGACAGATACGCAGTATTTT
>-|TRBD2|TRBV7-2|TRBJ2-1
CASSLLVSGYNEQFF
TGTGCCAGCAGCTTATTAGTTAGCGGGTATAATGAGCAGTTCTTC
>-|TRBD1|TRBV10-2|TRBJ2-5
CASSVGPGQGTGTQYF
TGCGCCAGCAGTGTAGGGCCGGGACAGGGTACCGGGACCCAGTACTTC
>-|TRBD1|TRBV7-6|TRBJ2-7
CASSPPRGTGSSYEQYF
TGTGCCAGCAGCCCCCCCCGGGGGACAGGGAGCTCCTACGAGCAGTACTTC
>-|TRBD1|TRBV5-1|TRBJ1-3
CASSPRTGGSGNTIYF
TGCGCCAGCAGCCCGCGGACAGGGGGCTCTGGAAACACCATATATTTT
>-|-|TRBV9|TRBJ2-7
CASSVEETYEQYF
TGTGCCAGCAGCGTAGAAGAAACCTACGAGCAGTACTTC
>-|TRBD1|TRBV18|TRBJ1-5
CASSGTGSQPQHF
TGTGCCAGCTCCGGGACAGGGAGCCAGCCCCAGCATTTT
>-|-|TRBV7-9|TRBJ2-7
CASSSNHYEQYF
TGTGCCAGCAGCTCGAACCACTACGAGCAGTACTTC